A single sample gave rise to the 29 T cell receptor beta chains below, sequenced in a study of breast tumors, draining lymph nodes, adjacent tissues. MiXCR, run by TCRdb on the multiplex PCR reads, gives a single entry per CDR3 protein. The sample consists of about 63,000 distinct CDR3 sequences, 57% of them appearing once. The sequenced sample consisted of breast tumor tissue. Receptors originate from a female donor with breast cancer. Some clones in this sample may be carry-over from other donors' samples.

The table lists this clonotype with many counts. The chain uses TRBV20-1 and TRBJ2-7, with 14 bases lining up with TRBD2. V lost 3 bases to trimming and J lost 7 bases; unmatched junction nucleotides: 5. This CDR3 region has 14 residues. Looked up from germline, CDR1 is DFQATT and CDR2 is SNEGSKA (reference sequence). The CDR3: CSASRLAGGGEQYF. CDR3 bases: TGCAGTGCTAGCCGACTAGCGGGAGGGGGGGAGCAGTACTTC.

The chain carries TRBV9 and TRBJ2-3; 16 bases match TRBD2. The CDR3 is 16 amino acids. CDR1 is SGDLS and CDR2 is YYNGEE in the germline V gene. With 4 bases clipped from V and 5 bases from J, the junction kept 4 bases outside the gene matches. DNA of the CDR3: TGTGCCAGCAGCCCAGGGACTAGCGGGGGGGAAGATACGCAGTATTTT. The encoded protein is CASSPGTSGGEDTQYF.

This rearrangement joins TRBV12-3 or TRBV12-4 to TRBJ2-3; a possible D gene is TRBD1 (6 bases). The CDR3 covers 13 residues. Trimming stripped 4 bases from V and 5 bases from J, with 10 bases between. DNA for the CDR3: TGTGCCAGCAGTTCCGGGACACTAGATACGCAGTATTTT. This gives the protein CASSSGTLDTQYF.

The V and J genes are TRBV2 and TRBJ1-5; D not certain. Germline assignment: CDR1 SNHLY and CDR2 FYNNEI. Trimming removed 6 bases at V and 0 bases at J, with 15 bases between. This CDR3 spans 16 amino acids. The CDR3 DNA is TGTGCCAGCAGGGAGAGCCACGGGAGTAGCAATCAGCCCCAGCATTTT. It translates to CASRESHGSSNQPQHF.

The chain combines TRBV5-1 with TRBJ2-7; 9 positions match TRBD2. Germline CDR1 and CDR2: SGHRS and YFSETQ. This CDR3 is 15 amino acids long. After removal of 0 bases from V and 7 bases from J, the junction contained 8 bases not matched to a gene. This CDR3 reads CASSLVAGAPREQYF. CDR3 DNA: TGCGCCAGCAGCTTGGTAGCGGGGGCCCCTCGGGAGCAGTACTTC.

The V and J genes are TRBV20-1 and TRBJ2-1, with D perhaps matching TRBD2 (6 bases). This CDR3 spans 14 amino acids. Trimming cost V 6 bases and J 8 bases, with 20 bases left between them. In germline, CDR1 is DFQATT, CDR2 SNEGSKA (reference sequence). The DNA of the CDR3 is TGCAGTGCCAGTAACTACTTAGGGGAGGATGAGCAGTTCTTC. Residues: CSASNYLGEDEQFF.

The CDR3 loop is CASSPLSLADNEQFF. The CDR3 DNA reads TGTGCCAGCAGCCCCCTGAGCCTGGCGGACAATGAGCAGTTCTTC. V is TRBV11-3 and J is TRBJ2-1; D is unresolved. There are 15 residues in the CDR3. V was clipped by 5 bases and J by 5 bases, with 16 bases between them. The V gene's germline CDR1 is SGHNT and CDR2 YENEEA.

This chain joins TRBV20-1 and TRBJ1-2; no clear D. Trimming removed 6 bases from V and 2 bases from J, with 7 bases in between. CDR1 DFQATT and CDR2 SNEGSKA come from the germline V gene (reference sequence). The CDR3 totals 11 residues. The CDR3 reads CSAGTNYGYTF. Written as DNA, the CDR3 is TGCAGTGCAGGTACAAACTATGGCTACACCTTC.

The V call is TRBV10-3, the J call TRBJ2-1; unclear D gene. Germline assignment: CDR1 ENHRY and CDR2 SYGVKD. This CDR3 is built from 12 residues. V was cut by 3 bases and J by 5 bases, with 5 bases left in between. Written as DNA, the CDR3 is TGTGCCATCAGTGAAGGGAACAATGAGCAGTTCTTC. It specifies CAISEGNNEQFF.

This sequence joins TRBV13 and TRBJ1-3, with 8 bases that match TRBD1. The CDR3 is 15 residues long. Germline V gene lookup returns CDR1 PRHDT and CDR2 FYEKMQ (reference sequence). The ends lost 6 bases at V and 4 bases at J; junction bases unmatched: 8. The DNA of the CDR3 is TGTGCCAGCAGACCCAGGGGGCGAGAAGGAAACACCATATATTTT. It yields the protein CASRPRGREGNTIYF.

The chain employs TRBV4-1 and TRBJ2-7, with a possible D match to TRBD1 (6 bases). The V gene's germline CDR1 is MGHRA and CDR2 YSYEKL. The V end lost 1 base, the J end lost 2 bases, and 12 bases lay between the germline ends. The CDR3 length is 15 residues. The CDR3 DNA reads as TGCGCCAGCAGCCAAGGATCGACAGGCCCCTACGAGCAGTACTTC. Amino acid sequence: CASSQGSTGPYEQYF.

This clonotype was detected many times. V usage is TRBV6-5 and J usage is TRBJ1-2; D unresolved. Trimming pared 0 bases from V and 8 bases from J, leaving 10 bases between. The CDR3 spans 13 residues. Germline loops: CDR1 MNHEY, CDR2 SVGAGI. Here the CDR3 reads CASSYSGSRGYTF. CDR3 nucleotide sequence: TGTGCCAGCAGTTACTCGGGGAGCCGCGGCTACACCTTC.

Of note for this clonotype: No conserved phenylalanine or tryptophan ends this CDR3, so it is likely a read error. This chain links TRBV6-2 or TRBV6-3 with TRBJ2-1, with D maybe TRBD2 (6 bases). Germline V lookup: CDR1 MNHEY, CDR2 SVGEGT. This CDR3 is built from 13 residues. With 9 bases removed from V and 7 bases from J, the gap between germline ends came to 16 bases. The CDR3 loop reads CASRRDGMNEQFS. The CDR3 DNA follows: TGTGCCAGTCGGCGGGATGGAATGAATGAGCAGTTCTCC.

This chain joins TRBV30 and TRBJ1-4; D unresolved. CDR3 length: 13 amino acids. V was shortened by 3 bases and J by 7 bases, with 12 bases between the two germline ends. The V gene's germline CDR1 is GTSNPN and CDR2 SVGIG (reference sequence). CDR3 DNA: TGTGCCTGGAGGACCTCCCCGACTGAAAAACTGTTTTTT. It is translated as CAWRTSPTEKLFF. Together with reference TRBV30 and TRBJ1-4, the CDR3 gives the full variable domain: SQTIHQWPATLVQPVGSPLSLECTVEGTSNPNLYWYRQAAGRGLQLLFYSVGIGQISSEVPQNLSASRPQDRQFILSSKKLLLSDSGFYLCAWRTSPTEKLFFGSGTQLSVL.

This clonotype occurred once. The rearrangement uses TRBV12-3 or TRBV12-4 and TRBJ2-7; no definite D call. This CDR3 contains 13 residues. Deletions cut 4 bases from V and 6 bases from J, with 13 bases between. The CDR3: CASSYDPRSEQYF. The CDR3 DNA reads TGTGCCAGCAGTTACGACCCGAGGAGCGAGCAGTACTTC.

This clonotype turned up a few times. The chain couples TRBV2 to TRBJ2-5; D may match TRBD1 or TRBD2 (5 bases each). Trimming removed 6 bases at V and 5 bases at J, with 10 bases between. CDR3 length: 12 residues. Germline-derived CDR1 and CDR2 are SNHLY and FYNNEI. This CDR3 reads CASRAGTETQYF. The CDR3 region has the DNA TGTGCCAGCAGAGCCGGGACCGAGACCCAGTACTTC.

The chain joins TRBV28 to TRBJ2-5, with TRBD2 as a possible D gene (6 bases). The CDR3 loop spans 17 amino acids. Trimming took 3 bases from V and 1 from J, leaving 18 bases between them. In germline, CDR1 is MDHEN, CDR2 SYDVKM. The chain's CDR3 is CASSFLAWGTAQETQYF. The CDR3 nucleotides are TGTGCCAGCAGTTTCCTGGCCTGGGGGACTGCCCAAGAGACCCAGTACTTC.

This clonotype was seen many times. The CDR3 bases are TGTGCCAGCAGCTTAGGCATTCGGGAGTCGCAGTATTTT. This codes for CASSLGIRESQYF. This chain uses TRBV7-2 with TRBJ2-3, with D tentatively TRBD2 (6 bases). There are 13 residues in the CDR3. V was pared by 1 base and J by 10 bases, with 12 bases between. Germline V gives CDR1 SGHTA, CDR2 FQGNSA.

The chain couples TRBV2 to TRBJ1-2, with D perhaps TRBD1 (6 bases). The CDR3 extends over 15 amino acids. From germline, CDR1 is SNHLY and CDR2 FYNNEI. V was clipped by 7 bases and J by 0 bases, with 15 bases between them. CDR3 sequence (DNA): TGTGCCAGCAAGTTCGGGCAGGGGCCTAACTATGGCTACACCTTC. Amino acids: CASKFGQGPNYGYTF.

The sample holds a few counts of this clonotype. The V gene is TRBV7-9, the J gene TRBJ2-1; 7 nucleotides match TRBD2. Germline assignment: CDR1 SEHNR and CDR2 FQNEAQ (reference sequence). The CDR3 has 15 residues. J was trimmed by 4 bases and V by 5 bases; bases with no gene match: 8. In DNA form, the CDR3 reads TGTGCCAGCAGCCTCTCTAGCGGACTATACAATGAGCAGTTCTTC. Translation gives CASSLSSGLYNEQFF.

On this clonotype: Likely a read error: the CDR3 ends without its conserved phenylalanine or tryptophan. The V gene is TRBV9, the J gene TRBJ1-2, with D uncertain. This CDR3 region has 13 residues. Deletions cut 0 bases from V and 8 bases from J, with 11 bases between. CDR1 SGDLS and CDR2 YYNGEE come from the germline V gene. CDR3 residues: CASSVGSAGGYTS. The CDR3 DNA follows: TGTGCCAGCAGCGTAGGGAGCGCGGGCGGCTACACCTCC.

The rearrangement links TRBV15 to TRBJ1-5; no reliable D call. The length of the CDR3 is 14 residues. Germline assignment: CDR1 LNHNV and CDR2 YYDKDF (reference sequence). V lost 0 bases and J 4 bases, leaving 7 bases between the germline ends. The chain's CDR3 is CATSRDGRNQPQHF. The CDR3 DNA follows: TGTGCCACCAGCAGAGATGGACGGAATCAGCCCCAGCATTTT.

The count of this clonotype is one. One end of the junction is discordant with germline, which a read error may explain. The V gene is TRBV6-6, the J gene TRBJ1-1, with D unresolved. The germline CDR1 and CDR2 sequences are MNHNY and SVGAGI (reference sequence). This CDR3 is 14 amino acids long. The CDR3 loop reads CASSYRDGNTEAFF. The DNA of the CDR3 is TGTGCTAGCAGTTACCGGGATGGGAACACTGAAGCTTTCTTT.

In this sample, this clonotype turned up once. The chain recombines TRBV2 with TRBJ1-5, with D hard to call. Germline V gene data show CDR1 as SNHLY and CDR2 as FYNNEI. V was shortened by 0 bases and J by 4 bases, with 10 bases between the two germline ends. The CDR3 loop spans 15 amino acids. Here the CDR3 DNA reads TGTGCCAGCAGTGAAGCGCTGGGCAGAAATCAGCCCCAGCATTTT. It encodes CASSEALGRNQPQHF.

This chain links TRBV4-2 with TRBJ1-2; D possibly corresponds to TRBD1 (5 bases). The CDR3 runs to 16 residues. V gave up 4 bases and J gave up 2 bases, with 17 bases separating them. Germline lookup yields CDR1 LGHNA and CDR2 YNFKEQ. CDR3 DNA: TGTGCCAGCAGCCGGGACTATCTTGGCCAGAACTATGGCTACACCTTC. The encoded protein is CASSRDYLGQNYGYTF.

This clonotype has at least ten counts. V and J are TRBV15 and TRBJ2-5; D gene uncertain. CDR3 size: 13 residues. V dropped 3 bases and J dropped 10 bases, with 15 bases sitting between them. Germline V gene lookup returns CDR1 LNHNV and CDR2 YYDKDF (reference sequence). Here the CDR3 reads CATSSEDKTVQYF. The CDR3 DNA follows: TGTGCCACCAGCAGCGAAGACAAAACGGTCCAGTACTTC.

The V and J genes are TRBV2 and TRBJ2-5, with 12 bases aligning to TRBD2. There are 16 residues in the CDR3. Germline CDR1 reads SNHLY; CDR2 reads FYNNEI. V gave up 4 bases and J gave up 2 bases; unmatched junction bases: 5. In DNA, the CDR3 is TGTGCCAGCAGTGCGGGGACTAGCGGGCTTCAAGAGACCCAGTACTTC. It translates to CASSAGTSGLQETQYF.

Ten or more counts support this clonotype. The CDR3 DNA reads as TGCGCCAGCAGCTTGGCGGGAAGGGGGGACACCCAGTACTTC. This gives the protein CASSLAGRGDTQYF. V usage is TRBV5-1 and J usage is TRBJ2-5; D is tentatively TRBD1 or TRBD2 (6 bases each). CDR1 is SGHRS and CDR2 is YFSETQ in the germline V gene. The V end was cut by 0 bases, the J end by 8 bases, with 14 bases between. CDR3 length equals 14 residues.

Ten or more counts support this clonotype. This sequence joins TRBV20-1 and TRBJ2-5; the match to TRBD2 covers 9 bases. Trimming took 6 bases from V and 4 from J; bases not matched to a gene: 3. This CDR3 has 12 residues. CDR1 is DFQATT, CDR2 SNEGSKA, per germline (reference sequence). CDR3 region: CSALAGRETQYF. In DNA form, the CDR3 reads TGCAGTGCCCTAGCGGGACGAGAGACCCAGTACTTC.